This T cell receptor beta chain was sequenced for a study of neoadjuvant anti-PD-1 for oral cavity cancer. Specified time point: after neoadjuvant nivolumab, at surgical resection. TCRdb's copy holds only in-frame clones and misses some; the assay was immunoSEQ multiplex PCR. The data show 40,000 or so clones, 38% seen once. The germline V gene encodes CDR1 LNHNV and CDR2 YYDKDF (reference sequence). Between the trimmed V and J ends, which lost 2 bases and 6 bases, there was a span of 16 bases. The CDR3 totals 15 residues. The specimen was tumor tissue, collected after nivolumab (anti-PD-1) treatment. This TCR came from a person between 35 and 79 years old with oral cavity squamous cell carcinoma. The rearrangement links TRBV15 to TRBJ1-1; tentatively, D is TRBD1 (5 bases). The CDR3 reads CATSRPEVVRAEAFF. The CDR3 DNA follows: TGTGCCACCAGCAGACCCGAGGTAGTCAGGGCTGAAGCTTTCTTT.